This is a list of T cell receptor beta chains from one sample in a study of blood T cell repertoires in COVID-19. Sequenced by immunoSEQ multiplex PCR; TCRdb stores in-frame clones only, minus some. This table has 65,000 to 90,000 clones, 70% to 90% appearing once. Material: peripheral blood. Receptors originate from a man aged 50-59 years with acute or convalescent COVID-19. Each CDR3 is given with its conserved first and last residue. The order of the fields is clone size, V gene, D gene, J gene, CDR3 protein, CDR3 DNA. A D gene is named only where the DNA matches it firmly. For some rows the clone size is stated as once, few or many, or as a class when expanded; others skip it.

>.|TRBV12-3/TRBV12-4|.|TRBJ2-2
CASSLKSIGELFF
TGTGCCAGCAGTTTAAAGTCTATCGGGGAGCTGTTTTTT
>.|TRBV15|.|TRBJ1-2
CATSRGGGRDYGYTF
TGTGCCACCAGCAGAGGGGGAGGGCGAGACTATGGCTACACCTTC
>once|TRBV5-6|.|TRBJ1-1
CASSLGHSTEAFF
TGTGCCAGCAGCTTGGGACATTCCACTGAAGCTTTCTTT
>.|TRBV21-1|.|TRBJ2-2
CASSKAPGQGATADNTGELFF
TGTGCCAGCAGCAAAGCACCTGGACAGGGGGCGACGGCTGATAACACCGGGGAGCTGTTTTTT
>.|TRBV7-2|.|TRBJ1-2
CASSETRQANYGYTF
TGTGCCAGCAGTGAGACCCGGCAGGCCAATTATGGCTACACCTTC
>.|TRBV7-2|.|TRBJ1-4
CASSWPGHSLSANEKLFF
TGTGCCAGCAGCTGGCCGGGACATAGTCTTTCGGCAAATGAAAAACTGTTTTTT
>.|TRBV11-1|.|TRBJ2-1
CASSLEGYEQFF
TGTGCCAGCAGCTTGGAGGGCTATGAGCAGTTCTTC
>.|TRBV6-5|.|TRBJ1-2
CASRRSERANYGYTF
TGTGCCAGCAGGAGGTCGGAGCGAGCTAACTATGGCTACACCTTC
>.|TRBV2|.|TRBJ1-2
CASSERTESYGYTF
TGTGCCAGCAGTGAGAGGACAGAATCGTATGGCTACACCTTC
>few|TRBV15|.|TRBJ1-2
CATSSLAPYGYTF
TGTGCCACCAGCAGTCTGGCCCCTTATGGCTACACCTTC
>.|TRBV10-3|.|TRBJ1-2
CAISELAASGVAGYTF
TGTGCCATCAGTGAGCTAGCGGCGTCAGGGGTGGCTGGCTACACCTTC
>.|TRBV7-8|.|TRBJ1-4
CASSPRQRSPTNEKLFF
TGTGCCAGCAGCCCAAGACAGAGATCCCCAACTAATGAAAAACTGTTTTTT
>.|TRBV3-1/TRBV3-2|.|TRBJ1-6
CASTSFESAPLHF
TGTGCCAGCACCTCGTTCGAGTCAGCGCCCCTCCACTTT
>.|TRBV9|.|TRBJ1-6
CASSVISDSPLHF
TGTGCCAGCAGCGTAATATCGGATTCACCCCTCCACTTT
>.|TRBV7-9|.|TRBJ1-2
CASRKAGENYGYTF
TGTGCCAGCAGAAAAGCCGGTGAGAACTATGGCTACACCTTC
>.|TRBV5-1|TRBD2|TRBJ2-5
CASSSRQRGPQETQYF
TGCGCCAGCAGCTCGCGCCAGCGGGGTCCACAAGAGACCCAGTACTTC
>.|TRBV5-6|.|TRBJ2-2
CASSSQGTGRSGELFF
TGTGCCAGCAGCTCCCAGGGGACCGGAAGGTCCGGGGAGCTGTTTTTT
>.|TRBV5-1|.|TRBJ1-6
CASSLVGGDESPLHF
TGCGCCAGCAGCTTGGTCGGGGGGGACGAATCACCCCTCCACTTT